This is a list of T cell receptor beta chains from one sample in a study of identical twins. Via MiXCR, TCRdb re-called the 5' RACE reads, giving one row per CDR3 protein. The table includes roughly 720,000 distinct CDR3 sequences, roughly 18% detected once. The same specimen was also included in a second study, on T cells expressing NK-cell markers.

The material sequenced was PBMCs. Receptors were obtained from a woman aged 18-29 years in good health. CDR3s include the opening cysteine and the closing phenylalanine or tryptophan. The order of the fields is J gene, clone size, D gene, V gene, CDR3 protein, CDR3 DNA. A D gene is named only where the DNA matches it firmly. Rows give clone size only sometimes, using once, few, many, or a class for an expanded clone.

J: TRBJ2-3; size: -; D: -; V: TRBV12-3/TRBV12-4; CDR3: CASRDLNTDTQYF; DNA: TGTGCCAGCAGGGACTTGAACACAGATACGCAGTATTTT
J: TRBJ2-2; size: -; D: TRBD2; V: TRBV27; CDR3: CASSLLAGDNTGELFF; DNA: TGTGCCAGCAGTTTACTAGCGGGAGATAACACCGGGGAGCTGTTTTTT
J: TRBJ1-1; size: few; D: TRBD1; V: TRBV29-1; CDR3: CSVGRQGMEAFF; DNA: TGCAGCGTTGGCCGACAGGGTATGGAAGCTTTCTTT
J: TRBJ2-3; size: few; D: -; V: TRBV4-2; CDR3: CASSQRRAEPSTDTQYF; DNA: TGTGCCAGCAGCCAACGAAGGGCGGAGCCTAGCACAGATACGCAGTATTTT
J: TRBJ2-5; size: many; D: -; V: TRBV15; CDR3: CATSRDQETQYF; DNA: TGTGCCACCAGCAGAGACCAAGAGACCCAGTACTTC
J: TRBJ2-1; size: few; D: TRBD2; V: TRBV12-3/TRBV12-4; CDR3: CASSPAGGPFYEQFF; DNA: TGTGCCAGCAGCCCAGCGGGGGGGCCATTTTATGAGCAGTTCTTC
J: TRBJ2-3; size: -; D: TRBD2; V: TRBV5-1; CDR3: CASSRQRLAGSTDTQYF; DNA: TGCGCCAGCAGCCGACAGAGACTAGCGGGGAGCACAGATACGCAGTATTTT
J: TRBJ2-1; size: -; D: -; V: TRBV7-6; CDR3: CASSETSSSYNEQFF; DNA: TGTGCCAGCAGCGAAACTAGCAGCTCCTACAATGAGCAGTTCTTC
J: TRBJ1-2; size: -; D: TRBD1; V: TRBV27; CDR3: CASSPGQGWGGYGYTF; DNA: TGTGCCAGCAGCCCGGGACAGGGGTGGGGCGGCTATGGCTACACCTTC
J: TRBJ1-1; size: -; D: -; V: TRBV6-1; CDR3: CASTSDSLTEAFF; DNA: TGTGCCAGCACCTCGGACAGCCTAACTGAAGCTTTCTTT
J: TRBJ2-3; size: few; D: -; V: TRBV12-3/TRBV12-4; CDR3: CASSPAFRQGVADTQYF; DNA: TGTGCCAGCAGCCCCGCGTTTCGGCAGGGTGTGGCAGATACGCAGTATTTT
J: TRBJ2-3; size: many; D: -; V: TRBV5-1; CDR3: CASSLEATDTQYF; DNA: TGCGCCAGCAGCTTGGAGGCGACAGATACGCAGTATTTT
J: TRBJ2-5; size: -; D: TRBD2; V: TRBV3-1; CDR3: CASSQGGAGAETQYF; DNA: TGTGCCAGCAGCCAAGGGGGAGCGGGAGCTGAGACCCAGTACTTC
J: TRBJ2-7; size: -; D: -; V: TRBV27; CDR3: CASSRQPTGRYEQYF; DNA: TGTGCCAGCAGTCGCCAGCCCACCGGCCGTTACGAGCAGTACTTC
J: TRBJ1-1; size: few; D: -; V: TRBV5-1; CDR3: CASSTGGGRTEAFF; DNA: TGCGCCAGCTCGACCGGGGGGGGGAGGACTGAAGCTTTCTTT
J: TRBJ2-7; size: -; D: -; V: TRBV12-3/TRBV12-4; CDR3: CATAWANEQYF; DNA: TGTGCCACCGCCTGGGCCAACGAGCAGTACTTC
J: TRBJ2-1; size: few; D: TRBD1; V: TRBV12-3/TRBV12-4; CDR3: CASSSYYPRGLYNEQFF; DNA: TGTGCCAGCAGTTCATATTACCCGAGGGGGCTTTACAATGAGCAGTTCTTC
J: TRBJ1-2; size: many; D: -; V: TRBV20-1; CDR3: CSARDYRQYGYTF; DNA: TGCAGTGCTAGAGATTACCGGCAGTATGGCTACACCTTC
J: TRBJ2-6; size: -; D: -; V: TRBV28; CDR3: CASSLERSRVNVLTF; DNA: TGTGCCAGCAGTTTGGAACGGAGCCGGGTCAACGTCCTGACTTTC
J: TRBJ2-5; size: -; D: -; V: TRBV20-1; CDR3: CSARDVLQETQYF; DNA: TGCAGTGCTAGAGATGTACTGCAAGAGACCCAGTACTTC
J: TRBJ2-1; size: few; D: -; V: TRBV6-4; CDR3: CASSVQPQGRGSYNEQFF; DNA: TGTGCCAGCAGTGTCCAGCCGCAGGGAAGAGGCTCCTACAATGAGCAGTTCTTC
J: TRBJ2-1; size: -; D: TRBD2; V: TRBV10-3; CDR3: CAIRRAGKAYNEQFF; DNA: TGTGCCATCAGGCGAGCGGGGAAGGCTTACAATGAGCAGTTCTTC
J: TRBJ2-7; size: -; D: -; V: TRBV6-2/TRBV6-3; CDR3: CASSRLRRFSYEQYF; DNA: TGTGCCAGCAGTCGATTACGGAGGTTCTCCTACGAGCAGTACTTC
J: TRBJ2-3; size: few; D: -; V: TRBV7-2; CDR3: CASLLHRASSDTQYF; DNA: TGTGCCAGCCTCCTACACAGGGCCAGCTCAGATACGCAGTATTTT
J: TRBJ2-5; size: many; D: -; V: TRBV7-2; CDR3: CASSRERETQYF; DNA: TGTGCCAGCAGCCGGGAACGAGAGACCCAGTACTTC
J: TRBJ2-1; size: -; D: -; V: TRBV20-1; CDR3: CSTTIGRGWNEQFF; DNA: TGCAGTACTACCATCGGTCGTGGGTGGAATGAGCAGTTCTTC
J: TRBJ2-3; size: -; D: TRBD1; V: TRBV7-2; CDR3: CASSPQGPVLDTQYF; DNA: TGTGCCAGCAGCCCACAGGGGCCGGTCTTAGATACGCAGTATTTT
J: TRBJ2-1; size: few; D: -; V: TRBV6-2/TRBV6-3; CDR3: CATSEPYNEQFF; DNA: TGTGCCACCTCGGAACCCTACAATGAGCAGTTCTTC
J: TRBJ2-3; size: -; D: -; V: TRBV27; CDR3: CASSLSKGRSTDTQYF; DNA: TGTGCCAGCAGTTTATCAAAGGGTAGGAGCACAGATACGCAGTATTTT
J: TRBJ1-1; size: -; D: -; V: TRBV5-1; CDR3: CASNREGTEAFF; DNA: TGCGCCAGCAATCGGGAGGGCACTGAAGCTTTCTTT
J: TRBJ1-1; size: once; D: -; V: TRBV7-8; CDR3: CASSLGPLLEAFF; DNA: TGTGCCAGCAGCTTAGGACCTTTGCTTGAAGCTTTCTTT
J: TRBJ2-3; size: few; D: -; V: TRBV7-9; CDR3: CASSLGDAGRADTQYF; DNA: TGTGCCAGCAGCCTCGGGGACGCGGGTCGGGCAGATACGCAGTATTTT
J: TRBJ1-1; size: -; D: -; V: TRBV12-3/TRBV12-4; CDR3: CASSLEARHTEAFF; DNA: TGTGCCAGCAGTTTAGAGGCGAGGCACACTGAAGCTTTCTTT
J: TRBJ2-7; size: -; D: TRBD1; V: TRBV9; CDR3: CASSGGTGDEQYF; DNA: TGTGCCAGCAGCGGCGGGACAGGGGACGAGCAGTACTTC
J: TRBJ2-1; size: few; D: -; V: TRBV20-1; CDR3: CSPIGVASKNEQFF; DNA: TGCAGTCCGATCGGGGTGGCGAGTAAAAATGAGCAGTTCTTC
J: TRBJ2-7; size: few; D: TRBD2; V: TRBV4-2; CDR3: CASSAGTTYEQYF; DNA: TGTGCCAGCAGTGCCGGGACTACATACGAGCAGTACTTC
J: TRBJ2-7; size: -; D: -; V: TRBV2; CDR3: CASSEGGLLPYEQYF; DNA: TGTGCCAGCAGTGAAGGGGGGCTTCTTCCCTACGAGCAGTACTTC
J: TRBJ1-2; size: few; D: -; V: TRBV5-1; CDR3: CASSSGPNYGYTF; DNA: TGCGCCAGCAGCTCAGGCCCTAACTATGGCTACACCTTC
J: TRBJ2-1; size: few; D: -; V: TRBV20-1; CDR3: CSAKTVNEQFF; DNA: TGCAGTGCAAAGACTGTTAATGAGCAGTTCTTC
J: TRBJ2-4; size: few; D: -; V: TRBV12-3/TRBV12-4; CDR3: CASSLLGIQYF; DNA: TGTGCCAGCAGTTTATTGGGAATTCAGTACTTC
J: TRBJ2-7; size: many; D: -; V: TRBV20-1; CDR3: CSARDGSDGSGEQYF; DNA: TGCAGTGCTAGAGATGGTTCGGATGGGTCCGGCGAGCAGTACTTC
J: TRBJ2-2; size: -; D: -; V: TRBV19; CDR3: CASLRTANTGELFF; DNA: TGTGCCAGTCTTAGGACGGCGAACACCGGGGAGCTGTTTTTT
J: TRBJ2-1; size: few; D: -; V: TRBV4-2; CDR3: CASSQNPGLSLYNEQFF; DNA: TGTGCCAGCAGCCAGAACCCGGGCCTAAGCCTTTACAATGAGCAGTTCTTC
J: TRBJ1-2; size: -; D: TRBD1; V: TRBV7-9; CDR3: CASSLIRGQDGYTF; DNA: TGTGCCAGCAGCTTAATCAGGGGGCAGGATGGCTACACCTTC
J: TRBJ2-3; size: few; D: -; V: TRBV5-1; CDR3: CASTPQTSTDTQYF; DNA: TGCGCCAGCACCCCTCAGACTAGCACAGATACGCAGTATTTT
J: TRBJ1-2; size: -; D: -; V: TRBV5-5; CDR3: CASSLVPSGNYGYTF; DNA: TGTGCCAGCAGCTTGGTACCCTCAGGGAACTATGGCTACACCTTC
J: TRBJ2-1; size: -; D: -; V: TRBV5-1; CDR3: CASTDAQRYNEQFF; DNA: TGCGCCAGCACCGACGCACAACGTTACAATGAGCAGTTCTTC
J: TRBJ2-1; size: few; D: -; V: TRBV20-1; CDR3: CSARVVNEQFF; DNA: TGCAGTGCTAGAGTGGTTAATGAGCAGTTCTTC
J: TRBJ1-2; size: few; D: -; V: TRBV5-1; CDR3: CASSLSRDGYTF; DNA: TGCGCCAGCAGCTTAAGCAGGGACGGCTACACCTTC
J: TRBJ2-3; size: -; D: -; V: TRBV12-3/TRBV12-4; CDR3: CASSLFAGSGSDTQYF; DNA: TGTGCCAGCAGTTTATTTGCCGGATCGGGGTCAGATACGCAGTATTTT